This T cell receptor beta chain was documented in a study of blood T cells in healthy people across ages (dated by TCRdb to about 2015). The study in broad terms: In model experiments, template switching captured roughly one uniquely barcoded TCR beta cDNA molecule for every two T cells. Age-related changes in TCR beta repertoire diversity were measured in the study by deep sequencing normalized with unique cDNA molecular identifiers. The donors were split into four age groups: young (average around 16 years), middle-aged (roughly 42), aged (more than 60) and long-lived (roughly 77). Donors of different ages were randomly distributed across sequencing lanes to avoid experimental bias. Two additional independent replicas of 1 million unique cDNA reads from the same blood draw were analyzed for two donors (one aged 18 to 30 and one aged 80 or older).

Systemically healthy Caucasian individuals from Russia, 39 in total and aged about 6 to 100 years, were included as donors. Each donor gave 8 to 10 milliliters of peripheral blood, drawn into EDTA-treated Vacutainer tubes. Ficoll-Paque density-gradient centrifugation was used to isolate PBMCs, with at least 6.5 million per sample. Trizol reagent was used to extract total RNA from the PBMCs, yielding at least 5 micrograms per sample. Naive CD45RAhigh/CD27high T cell percentages were measured by flow cytometry on a PBMC aliquot from every donor. Overall study results and their limits: Estimates of total diversity based on one million sequenced T cells were considered lower bounds and underestimates. Because profiling used bulk unsorted PBMCs, naive and antigen-experienced compartments could not be compared conclusively. Observed TCR beta diversity correlated strongly with the percentage of naive T cells measured by flow cytometry. Compared with the aged group, the long-lived group had more naive CD4+ T cells, fewer expanded clones and increased TCR diversity, a pattern suggesting age selection. As age increased, observed TCR beta diversity per million T cells dropped in a roughly linear way, and a significant reduction was already evident by age 40. The CMV infection status of donors was not known, potentially confounding age-related changes in expanded clonotypes.

Details on this clonotype: The clone's antigen remains unknown. No base quality values were provided; no much bigger clone lies one nucleotide off.

Receptor amplification or capture employed 5' RACE. Sequencing took place on an Illumina HiSeq 2500. The second PCR ran for about 6 to 11 cycles and used a J-beta primer mix along with a sample-barcoded 5' primer. Each TCR beta cDNA molecule received a unique molecular identifier from a template-switch 5' adaptor carrying 12 random nucleotides. Each sample yielded at least 3 million CDR3-containing paired-end reads. All of the RNA was converted into first-strand cDNA using the Mint cDNA synthesis kit, with a TRBC-specific oligonucleotide serving as the primer. Following uracil-DNA glycosylase treatment, all cDNA underwent a first 18-cycle PCR with the universal primers M1SS and BC2_uni_R. Processing in the source paper ran as follows. For normalization, 1 million high-quality reads were randomly selected from each sample, with every read carrying a distinct molecular identifier. Instead of being binned into consensus sequences, reads that shared molecular identifiers were thrown out. MiTCR, with a Q25 quality threshold and the strictest error-elimination algorithm, was used for CDR3 identification, clonotype clustering and error correction. A nonparametric unseen species model with Euler transformation was used to estimate lower-bound total TCR beta diversity. TCRdb redid the processing of the public reads, applying fastp at Q25 and MiXCR, and retained in-frame beta chains. Identical CDR3 protein sequences are pooled into one entry, listed with their most common genes and DNA. TCRdb's processing, not the authors', yielded these V and J calls. The sample table shows approximately 790,000 distinct CDR3 sequences, and approximately 59% are seen once. The ten largest clones add up to about a quarter of the sample.

Between the V and J ends, shortened by 5 bases and 6 bases respectively, the junction contains 17 bases. For CDR1 and CDR2, the germline V gene (reference sequence) lists SEHNR and FQNEAQ. From the cysteine up to the phenylalanine, the CDR3 has a length of 15 residues. Kept here is only the CDR3 DNA, which spans 45 bases and is read in frame from base 1. Material: blood. This sequence originates from a young man in good health. The chain uses TRBV7-9 and TRBJ1-5, with no reliable assignment of the D segment. For the CDR3, the sequence is CASSAAREAGQPQHF. The nucleotide sequence reads as follows: TGTGCCAGCAGCGCCGCAAGGGAGGCCGGTCAGCCCCAGCATTTT.